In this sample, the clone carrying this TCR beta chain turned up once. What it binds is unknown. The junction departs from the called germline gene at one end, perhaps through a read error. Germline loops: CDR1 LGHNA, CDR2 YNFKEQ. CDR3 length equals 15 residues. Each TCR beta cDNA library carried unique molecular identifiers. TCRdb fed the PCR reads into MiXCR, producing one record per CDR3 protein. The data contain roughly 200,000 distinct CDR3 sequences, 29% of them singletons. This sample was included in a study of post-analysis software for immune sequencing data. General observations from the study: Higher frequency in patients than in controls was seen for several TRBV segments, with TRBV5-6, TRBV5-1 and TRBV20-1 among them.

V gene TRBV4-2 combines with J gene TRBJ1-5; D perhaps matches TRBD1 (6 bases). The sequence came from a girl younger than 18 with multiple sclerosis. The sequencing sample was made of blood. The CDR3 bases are TGTGCCAGCAGCCATTCCCCAGGGGTTAATCAGTCCCAGCATTTT. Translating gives CASSHSPGVNQSQHF.